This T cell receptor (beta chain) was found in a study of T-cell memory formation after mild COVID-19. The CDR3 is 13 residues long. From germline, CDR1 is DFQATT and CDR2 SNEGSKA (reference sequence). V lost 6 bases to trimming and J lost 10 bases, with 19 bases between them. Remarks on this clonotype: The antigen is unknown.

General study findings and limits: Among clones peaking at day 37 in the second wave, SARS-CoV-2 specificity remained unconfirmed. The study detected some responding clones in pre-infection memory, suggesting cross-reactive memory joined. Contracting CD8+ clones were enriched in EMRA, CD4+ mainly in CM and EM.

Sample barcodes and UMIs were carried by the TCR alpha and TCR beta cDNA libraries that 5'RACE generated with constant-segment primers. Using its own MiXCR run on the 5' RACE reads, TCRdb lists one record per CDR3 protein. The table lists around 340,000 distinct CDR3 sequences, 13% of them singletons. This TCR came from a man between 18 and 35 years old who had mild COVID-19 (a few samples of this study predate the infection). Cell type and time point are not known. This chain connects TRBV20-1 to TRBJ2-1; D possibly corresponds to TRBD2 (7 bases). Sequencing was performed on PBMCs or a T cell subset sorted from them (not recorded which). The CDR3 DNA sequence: TGCAGTGCCGCCTTGGGGGGGGGCAGGGAGCAGTTCTTC. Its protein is CSAALGGGREQFF.